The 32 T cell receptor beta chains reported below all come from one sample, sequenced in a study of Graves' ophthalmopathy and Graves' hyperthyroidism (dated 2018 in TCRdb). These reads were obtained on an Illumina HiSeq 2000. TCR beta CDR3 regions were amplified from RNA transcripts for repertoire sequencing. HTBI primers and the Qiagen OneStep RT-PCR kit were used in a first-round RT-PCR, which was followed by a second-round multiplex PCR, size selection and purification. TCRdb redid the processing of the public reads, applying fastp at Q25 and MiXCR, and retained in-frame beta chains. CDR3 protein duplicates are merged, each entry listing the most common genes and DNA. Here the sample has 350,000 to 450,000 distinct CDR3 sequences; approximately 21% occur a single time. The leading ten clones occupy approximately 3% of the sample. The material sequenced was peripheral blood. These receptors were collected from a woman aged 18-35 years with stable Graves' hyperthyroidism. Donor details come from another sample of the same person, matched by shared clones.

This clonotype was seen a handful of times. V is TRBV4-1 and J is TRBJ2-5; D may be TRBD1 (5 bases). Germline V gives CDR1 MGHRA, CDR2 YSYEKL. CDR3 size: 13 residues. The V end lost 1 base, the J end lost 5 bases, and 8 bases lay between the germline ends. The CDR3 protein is CASSQVGDETQYF. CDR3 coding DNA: TGCGCCAGCAGCCAAGTAGGGGATGAGACCCAGTACTTC.

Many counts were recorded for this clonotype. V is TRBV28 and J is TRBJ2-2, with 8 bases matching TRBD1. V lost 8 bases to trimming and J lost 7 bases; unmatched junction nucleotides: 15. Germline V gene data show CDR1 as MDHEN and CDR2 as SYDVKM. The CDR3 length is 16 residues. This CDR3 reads CASLHGRGQYGGELFF. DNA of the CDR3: TGTGCCAGCCTTCACGGCAGGGGGCAGTACGGCGGGGAGCTGTTTTTT. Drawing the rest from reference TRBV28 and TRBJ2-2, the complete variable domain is DVKVTQSSRYLVKRTGEKVFLECVQDMDHENMFWYRQDPGLGLRLIYFSYDVKMKEKGDIPEGYSVSREKKERFSLILESASTNQTSMYLCASLHGRGQYGGELFFGEGSRLTVL.

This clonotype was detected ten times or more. The CDR3 region has the DNA TGTGCCAGCAGCTTAGTACGCACAGGGAGAAACATTCAGTACTTC. It translates to CASSLVRTGRNIQYF. J is TRBJ2-4 and V is TRBV7-2, with a possible D match to TRBD1 (6 bases). The ends were cut back, 1 base at V and 6 bases at J, with 13 bases in the middle. The CDR3 is 15 amino acids. Germline-derived CDR1 and CDR2 are SGHTA and FQGNSA.

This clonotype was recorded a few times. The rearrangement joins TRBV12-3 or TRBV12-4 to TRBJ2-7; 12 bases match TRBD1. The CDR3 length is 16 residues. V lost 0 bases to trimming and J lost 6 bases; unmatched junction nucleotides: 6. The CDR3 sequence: CASSLAGTGGKGEQYF. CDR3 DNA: TGTGCCAGCAGTTTAGCGGGGACAGGGGGCAAAGGCGAGCAGTACTTC.

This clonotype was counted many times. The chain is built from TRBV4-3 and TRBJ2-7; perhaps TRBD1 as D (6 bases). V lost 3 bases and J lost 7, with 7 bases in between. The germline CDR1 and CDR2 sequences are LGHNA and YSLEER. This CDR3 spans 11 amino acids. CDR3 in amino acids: CASSHGQEQYF. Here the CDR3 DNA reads TGCGCCAGCAGCCATGGACAGGAGCAGTACTTC.

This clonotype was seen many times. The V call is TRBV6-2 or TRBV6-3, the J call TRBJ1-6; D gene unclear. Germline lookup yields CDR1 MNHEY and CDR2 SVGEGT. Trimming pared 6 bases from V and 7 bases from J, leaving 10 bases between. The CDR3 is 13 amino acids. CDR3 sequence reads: CASSKTENSPLHF. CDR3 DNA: TGTGCCAGCAGCAAAACAGAGAATTCACCCCTCCACTTT.

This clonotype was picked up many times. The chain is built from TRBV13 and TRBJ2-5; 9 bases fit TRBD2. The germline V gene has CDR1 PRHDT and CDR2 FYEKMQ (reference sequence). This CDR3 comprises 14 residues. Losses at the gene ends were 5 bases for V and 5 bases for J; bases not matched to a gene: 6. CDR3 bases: TGTGCCAGCAGCAGCGGGACTAGCAAGGAGACCCAGTACTTC. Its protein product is CASSSGTSKETQYF.

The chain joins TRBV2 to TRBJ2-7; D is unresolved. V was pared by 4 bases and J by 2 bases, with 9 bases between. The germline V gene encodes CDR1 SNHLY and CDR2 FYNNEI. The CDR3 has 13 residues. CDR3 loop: CASSVRLAYEQYF. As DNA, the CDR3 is TGTGCCAGCAGTGTGCGGCTAGCCTACGAGCAGTACTTC.

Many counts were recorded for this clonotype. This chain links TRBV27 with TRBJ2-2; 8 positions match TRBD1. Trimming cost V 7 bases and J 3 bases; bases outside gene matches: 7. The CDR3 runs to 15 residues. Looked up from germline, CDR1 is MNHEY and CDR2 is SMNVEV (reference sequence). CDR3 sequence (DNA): TGTGCCAGCAAGGGGCAGGGGGCTTACACCGGGGAGCTGTTTTTT. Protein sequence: CASKGQGAYTGELFF.

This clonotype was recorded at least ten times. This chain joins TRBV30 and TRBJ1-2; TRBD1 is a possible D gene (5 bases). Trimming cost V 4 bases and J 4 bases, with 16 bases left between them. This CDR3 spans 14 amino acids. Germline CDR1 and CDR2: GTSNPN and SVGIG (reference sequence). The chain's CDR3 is CAWTLYGGGYGYTF. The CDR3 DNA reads TGTGCCTGGACGTTGTACGGGGGAGGCTATGGCTACACCTTC.

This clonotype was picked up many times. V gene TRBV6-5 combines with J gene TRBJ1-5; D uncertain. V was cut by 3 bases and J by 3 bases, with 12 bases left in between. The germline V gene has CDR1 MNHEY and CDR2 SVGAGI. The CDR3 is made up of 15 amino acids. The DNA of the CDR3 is TGTGCCAGCAGTTATTCTGCTGGCTTCAATCAGCCCCAGCATTTT. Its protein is CASSYSAGFNQPQHF.

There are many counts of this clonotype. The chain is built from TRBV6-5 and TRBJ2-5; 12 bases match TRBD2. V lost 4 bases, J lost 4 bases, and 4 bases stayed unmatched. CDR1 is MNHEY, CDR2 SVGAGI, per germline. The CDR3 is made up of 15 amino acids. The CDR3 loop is CASSLGLAGIETQYF. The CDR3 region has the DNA TGTGCCAGCAGTTTGGGACTAGCGGGCATAGAGACCCAGTACTTC.

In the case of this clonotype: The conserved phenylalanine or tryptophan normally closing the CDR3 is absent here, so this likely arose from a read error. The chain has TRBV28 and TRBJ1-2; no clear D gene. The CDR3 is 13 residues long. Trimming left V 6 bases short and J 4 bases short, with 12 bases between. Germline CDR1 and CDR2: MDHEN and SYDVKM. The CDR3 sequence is CASRPADRYGYTY. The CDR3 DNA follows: TGTGCCAGCAGACCGGCTGACCGCTATGGCTACACCTAC.

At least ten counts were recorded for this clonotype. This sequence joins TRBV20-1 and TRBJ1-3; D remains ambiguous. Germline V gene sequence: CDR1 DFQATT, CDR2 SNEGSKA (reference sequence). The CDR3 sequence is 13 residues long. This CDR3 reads CSAIASSGNTIYF. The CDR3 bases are TGCAGCGCCATTGCGAGCTCTGGAAACACCATATATTTT.

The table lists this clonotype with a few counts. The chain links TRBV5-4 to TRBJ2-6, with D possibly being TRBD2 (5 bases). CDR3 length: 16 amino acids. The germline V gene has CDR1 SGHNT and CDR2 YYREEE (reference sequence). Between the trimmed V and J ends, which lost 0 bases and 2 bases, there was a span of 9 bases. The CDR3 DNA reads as TGTGCCAGCAGCTTGGTTCGGGGTACTGGGGCCAACGTCCTGACTTTC. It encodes CASSLVRGTGANVLTF.

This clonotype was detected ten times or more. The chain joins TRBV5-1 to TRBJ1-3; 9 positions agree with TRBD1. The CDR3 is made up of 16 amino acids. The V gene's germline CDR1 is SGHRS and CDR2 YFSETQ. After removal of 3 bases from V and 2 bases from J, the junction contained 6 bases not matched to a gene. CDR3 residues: CASSWDRERPGNTIYF. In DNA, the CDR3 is TGCGCCAGCAGCTGGGACAGGGAAAGGCCTGGAAACACCATATATTTT. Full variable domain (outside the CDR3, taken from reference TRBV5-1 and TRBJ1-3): KAGVTQTPRYLIKTRGQQVTLSCSPISGHRSVSWYQQTPGQGLQFLFEYFSETQRNKGNFPGRFSGRQFSNSRSEMNVSTLELGDSALYLCASSWDRERPGNTIYFGEGSWLTVV.

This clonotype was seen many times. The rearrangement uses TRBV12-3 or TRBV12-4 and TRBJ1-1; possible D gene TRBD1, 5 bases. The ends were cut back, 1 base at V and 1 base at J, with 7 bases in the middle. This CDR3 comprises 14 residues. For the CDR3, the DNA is TGTGCCAGCAGTTTAGTGGGGCCGAACACTGAAGCTTTCTTT. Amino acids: CASSLVGPNTEAFF.

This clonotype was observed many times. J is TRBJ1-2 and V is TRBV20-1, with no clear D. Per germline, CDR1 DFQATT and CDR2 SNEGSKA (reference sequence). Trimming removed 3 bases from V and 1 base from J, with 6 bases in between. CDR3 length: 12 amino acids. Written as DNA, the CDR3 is TGCAGTGCTAGCCGCGGTAACTATGGCTACACCTTC. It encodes CSASRGNYGYTF.

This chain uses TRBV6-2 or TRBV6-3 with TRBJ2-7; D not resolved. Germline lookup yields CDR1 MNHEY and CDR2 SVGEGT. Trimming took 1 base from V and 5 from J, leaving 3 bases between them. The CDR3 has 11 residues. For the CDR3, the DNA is TGTGCCAGCAGTTACTTGGACGAGCAGTACTTC. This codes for CASSYLDEQYF.

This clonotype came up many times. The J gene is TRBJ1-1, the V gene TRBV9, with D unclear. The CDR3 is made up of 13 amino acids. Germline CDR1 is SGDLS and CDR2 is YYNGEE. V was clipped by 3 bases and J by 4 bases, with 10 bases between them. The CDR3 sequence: CASSGVPSTEAFF. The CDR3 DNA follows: TGTGCCAGCAGCGGGGTCCCTAGCACTGAAGCTTTCTTT. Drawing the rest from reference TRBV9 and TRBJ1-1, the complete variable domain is DSGVTQTPKHLITATGQRVTLRCSPRSGDLSVYWYQQSLDQGLQFLIQYYNGEERAKGNILERFSAQQFPDLHSELNLSSLELGDSALYFCASSGVPSTEAFFGQGTRLTVV.

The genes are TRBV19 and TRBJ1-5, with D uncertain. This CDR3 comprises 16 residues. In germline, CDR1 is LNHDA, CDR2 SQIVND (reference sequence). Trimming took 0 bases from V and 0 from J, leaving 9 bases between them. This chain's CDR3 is CASSIDRGYSNQPQHF. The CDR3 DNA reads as TGTGCCAGTAGTATAGATCGTGGATATAGCAATCAGCCCCAGCATTTT.

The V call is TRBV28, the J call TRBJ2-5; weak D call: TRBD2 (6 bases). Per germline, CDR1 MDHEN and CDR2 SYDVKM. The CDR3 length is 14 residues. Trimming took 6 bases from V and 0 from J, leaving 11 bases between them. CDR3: CASRAGLYQETQYF. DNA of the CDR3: TGTGCCAGCAGGGCGGGACTGTACCAAGAGACCCAGTACTTC. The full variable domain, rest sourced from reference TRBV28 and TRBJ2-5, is DVKVTQSSRYLVKRTGEKVFLECVQDMDHENMFWYRQDPGLGLRLIYFSYDVKMKEKGDIPEGYSVSREKKERFSLILESASTNQTSMYLCASRAGLYQETQYFGPGTRLLVL.

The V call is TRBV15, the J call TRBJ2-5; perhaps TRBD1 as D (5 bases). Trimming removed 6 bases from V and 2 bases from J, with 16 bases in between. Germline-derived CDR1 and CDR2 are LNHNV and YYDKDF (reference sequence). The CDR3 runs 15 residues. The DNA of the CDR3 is TGTGCCACCAGTTCTTGGGGCGTTGGTCAAGAGACCCAGTACTTC. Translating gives CATSSWGVGQETQYF.

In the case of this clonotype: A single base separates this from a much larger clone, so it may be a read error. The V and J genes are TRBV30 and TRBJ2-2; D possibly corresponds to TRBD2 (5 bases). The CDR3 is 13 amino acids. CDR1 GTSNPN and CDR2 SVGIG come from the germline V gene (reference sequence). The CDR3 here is CAWAIDITGELCF. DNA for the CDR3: TGTGCCTGGGCTATAGATATCACCGGGGAGCTGTGTTTT. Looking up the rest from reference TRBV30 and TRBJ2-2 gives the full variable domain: SQTIHQWPATLVQPVGSPLSLECTVEGTSNPNLYWYRQAAGRGLQLLFYSVGIGQISSEVPQNLSASRPQDRQFILSSKKLLLSDSGFYLCAWAIDITGELCFGEGSRLTVL.

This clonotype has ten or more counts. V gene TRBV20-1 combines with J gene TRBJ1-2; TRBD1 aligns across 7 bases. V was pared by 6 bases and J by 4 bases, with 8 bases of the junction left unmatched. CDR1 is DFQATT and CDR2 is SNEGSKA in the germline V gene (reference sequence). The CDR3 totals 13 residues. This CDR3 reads CSAPDRTSYGYTF. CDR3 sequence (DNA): TGCAGTGCACCGGACAGGACCTCCTATGGCTACACCTTC.

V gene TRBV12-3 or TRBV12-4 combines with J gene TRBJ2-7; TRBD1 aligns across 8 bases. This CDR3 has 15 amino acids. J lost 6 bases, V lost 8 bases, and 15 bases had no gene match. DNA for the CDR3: TGTGCCAGCGGGCGGCAAGGACAGGGTACACGCGAGCAGTACTTC. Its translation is CASGRQGQGTREQYF.

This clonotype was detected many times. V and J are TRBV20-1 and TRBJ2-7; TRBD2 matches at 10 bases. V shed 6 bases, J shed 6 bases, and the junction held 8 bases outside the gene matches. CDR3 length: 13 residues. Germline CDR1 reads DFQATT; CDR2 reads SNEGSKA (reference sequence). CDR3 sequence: CSAKAGGPREQYF. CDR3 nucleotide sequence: TGCAGTGCCAAAGCGGGAGGGCCCCGCGAGCAGTACTTC.

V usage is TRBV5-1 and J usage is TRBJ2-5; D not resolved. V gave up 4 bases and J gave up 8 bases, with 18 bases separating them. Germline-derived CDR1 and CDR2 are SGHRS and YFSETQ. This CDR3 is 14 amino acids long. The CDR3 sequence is CASSPAPGSTTQYF. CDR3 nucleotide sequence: TGCGCCAGCAGCCCGGCGCCCGGGTCAACAACCCAGTACTTC.

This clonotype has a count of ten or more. DNA for the CDR3: TGCAGTGCTAGCTTCCGGCCCCCGCACAGGGGGGAAACTGAAGCTTTCTTT. It specifies CSASFRPPHRGETEAFF. This chain connects TRBV20-1 to TRBJ1-1, with 8 nucleotides matching TRBD1. Germline trimming cut 3 bases from V and 5 bases from J; bases unmatched to any gene: 17. The CDR3 extends over 17 amino acids. The germline V gene encodes CDR1 DFQATT and CDR2 SNEGSKA (reference sequence).

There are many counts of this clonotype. CDR3 nucleotide sequence: TGTGCCTGGGCTGAACAGGACAATCAGCCCCAGCATTTT. Amino acids: CAWAEQDNQPQHF. The rearrangement joins TRBV30 to TRBJ1-5, with D perhaps TRBD1 (5 bases). Trimming left V 5 bases short and J 3 bases short, with 11 bases between. Germline CDR1 and CDR2: GTSNPN and SVGIG (reference sequence). This CDR3 region has 13 residues. The whole variable domain, filled in from reference TRBV30 and TRBJ1-5, reads SQTIHQWPATLVQPVGSPLSLECTVEGTSNPNLYWYRQAAGRGLQLLFYSVGIGQISSEVPQNLSASRPQDRQFILSSKKLLLSDSGFYLCAWAEQDNQPQHFGDGTRLSIL.

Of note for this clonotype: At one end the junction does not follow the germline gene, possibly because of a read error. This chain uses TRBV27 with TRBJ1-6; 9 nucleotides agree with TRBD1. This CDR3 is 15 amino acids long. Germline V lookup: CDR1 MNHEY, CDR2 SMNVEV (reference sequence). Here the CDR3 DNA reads TGTGCCAGCCGCGCCGGGACAGGGAATAATTCACACCTCCACTTT. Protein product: CASRAGTGNNSHLHF.

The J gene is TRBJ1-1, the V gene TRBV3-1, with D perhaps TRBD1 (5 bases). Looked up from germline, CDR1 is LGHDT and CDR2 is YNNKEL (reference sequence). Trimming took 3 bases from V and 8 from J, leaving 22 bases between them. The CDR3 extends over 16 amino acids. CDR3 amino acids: CASSQGMLVWGTEAFF. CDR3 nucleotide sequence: TGTGCCAGCAGCCAGGGGATGTTGGTTTGGGGCACCGAAGCTTTCTTT.